The TCR beta chain described here comes from a study of T cell responses to AZD1222 COVID-19 vaccine. Whole-study results and caveats: The donor cohort was predominantly white British with a female majority, and clonal diversity may have been underestimated.

Trimming removed 1 base from V and 6 bases from J, with 9 bases in between. There are 14 residues in the CDR3. The germline V gene encodes CDR1 LGHDT and CDR2 YNNKEL (reference sequence). The table came from immunoSEQ multiplex PCR; TCRdb's copy has only in-frame clones and leaves some out. Here the sample spans just over 60,000 clones, about 70% being singletons. This clone was observed a few times. Its antigen is not identified. The TCR originated in an adult in good health. The chain joins TRBV3-1 (or the pseudogene TRBV3-2) to TRBJ2-2; unclear D gene. This specimen consisted of peripheral blood, obtained on day 0 of AZD1222 vaccination. CDR3 region: CASSQGTGPGELFF. In nucleotides, the CDR3 is TGTGCCAGCAGCCAAGGAACTGGCCCCGGGGAGCTGTTTTTT.